A selection of T cell receptor beta chains follows, all from one sample in a study of T cell responses to AZD1222 COVID-19 vaccine. Clones were read by immunoSEQ multiplex PCR, and TCRdb kept only the in-frame ones, dropping some. There are roughly 100,000 clones in the sample; 87% occur only once, and approximately 2.9% lies in the top ten. Sequencing used peripheral blood, obtained on day 0 of AZD1222 vaccination. The receptors were sampled from an adult in good health. The CDR3 runs from the conserved cysteine through the conserved F or W. A D gene is named only where the DNA matches it firmly. Part of the rows lack a size; the others show once, few, many or a class for expanded clones.

TRBJ1-5 . . TRBV27 TGTGCCAGCAGTTTATTGTCACAGGGTGGTAGTCAGCCCCAGCATTTT CASSLLSQGGSQPQHF
TRBJ2-3 . . TRBV4-3 TGCGCCAGCAGCCAAGATAATAGGGGGGAAGGATCAGATACGCAGTATTTT CASSQDNRGEGSDTQYF
TRBJ2-2 . . TRBV9 TGTGCCAGCAGCGTCTGGGGACAGAACACCGGGGAGCTGTTTTTT CASSVWGQNTGELFF
TRBJ1-2 . few TRBV19 TGTGCCAGTAGAGAACAGGGAGACTATGGCTACACCTTC CASREQGDYGYTF
TRBJ1-1 . . TRBV6-1 TGTGCCAGCAGTGAAGCGCATAACACTGAAGCTTTCTTT CASSEAHNTEAFF
TRBJ2-7 . . TRBV10-3 TGTGCCATCAGTGACAGCTCCTACGAGCAGTACTTC CAISDSSYEQYF
TRBJ2-2 TRBD1 once TRBV19 TGTGCCAGTAGTTTCTCGACAGGGGGGATCGCCGGGGAGCTGTTTTTT CASSFSTGGIAGELFF
TRBJ1-1 . . TRBV6-5 TGTGCCAGCAGTTTTTCCAGGAACACTGAAGCTTTCTTT CASSFSRNTEAFF
TRBJ2-2 . . TRBV18 TGTGCCAGCTCACCTAGACAGAACACCGGGGAGCTGTTTTTT CASSPRQNTGELFF
TRBJ2-5 . . TRBV7-9 TGTGCCAGCAGCTTAGGGTTTGTCAGGGGCGCATGGGAGACCCAGTACTTC CASSLGFVRGAWETQYF
TRBJ1-6 . once TRBV3-1/TRBV3-2 TGTGCCAGCAGCCACGAATCACCCCTCCACTTT CASSHESPLHF
TRBJ1-2 . few TRBV11-2 TGTGCCAGCAGCTTAGACGGCCGGGCCTACTATGGCTACACCTTC CASSLDGRAYYGYTF
TRBJ2-3 . few TRBV3-1/TRBV3-2 TGTGCCAGCAGGCCTACGGGGTTTAGCACAGATACGCAGTATTTT CASRPTGFSTDTQYF
TRBJ2-1 TRBD1 . TRBV11-2 TGTGCCAGCAGCTCAGCCTCCGGGACAGCCGATGAGCAGTTCTTC CASSSASGTADEQFF
TRBJ1-2 . once TRBV4-3 TGCGCCAGCAGCCAGGATGCTCGAAGCACCTATGGCTACACCTTC CASSQDARSTYGYTF
TRBJ2-1 TRBD2 . TRBV5-1 TGTGCCAGCAGCTTGGCGACGCCGGCTAGCGGGAGTTCTCGGAATGAGCAGTTCTTC CASSLATPASGSSRNEQFF
TRBJ2-3 TRBD1 . TRBV6-5 TGTGCCAGCAGTTACTACAGGGGGCCAGGGACAGATACGCAGTATTTT CASSYYRGPGTDTQYF
TRBJ2-3 TRBD2 . TRBV24-1 TGTGCCACCAGTGATCCCGCGGGGGGACGGAGCACTAGCACAGATACGCAGTATTTT CATSDPAGGRSTSTDTQYF
TRBJ2-7 . . TRBV4-3 TGCGCCAGCAGCCAAGACTGGGGCTACGAGCAGTACTTC CASSQDWGYEQYF
TRBJ2-7 TRBD2 . TRBV9 TGTGCCAGCAGCGTAGGGAGCGGGGCCCCCTACGAGCAGTACTTC CASSVGSGAPYEQYF
TRBJ2-5 . . TRBV19 TGTGCCAGTAGTATGGGCACCGGGGGCCGGGGTGAGACCCAGTACTTC CASSMGTGGRGETQYF
TRBJ1-3 . . TRBV9 TGTGCCAGCAGCGTGGGACTAACCCTCGGAAACACCATATATTTT CASSVGLTLGNTIYF
TRBJ2-1 TRBD1 . TRBV24-1 TGTGCCACCAGTATGGACAGGGGGAGAAATGAGCAGTTCTTC CATSMDRGRNEQFF
TRBJ2-1 . once TRBV11-3 TGTGCCAGCAGCTTTCCGAGGGGTAAAAGCAGTGATGAGCAGTTCTTC CASSFPRGKSSDEQFF
TRBJ1-4 . once TRBV25-1 TGTGCCAGCAGTGGCCCCGGGGGGAGCGAAAAACTGTTTTTT CASSGPGGSEKLFF
TRBJ1-2 . . TRBV5-1 TGCGCCAGCAGAAAGGGACCTAACTATGGCTACACCTTC CASRKGPNYGYTF
TRBJ2-5 . . TRBV7-3 TGTGCCAGCAGCTTAGGGGGGGCTAGCGTAGAGACCCAGTACTTC CASSLGGASVETQYF
TRBJ1-3 TRBD1 . TRBV7-6 TGTGCCAGCAGCTCTCCGTATACCAGGGGGCGTGGAAACACCATATATTTT CASSSPYTRGRGNTIYF
TRBJ2-3 . . TRBV18 TGTGCCAGCTCACCACCGGGGCAGGGTGGCACAGATACGCAGTATTTT CASSPPGQGGTDTQYF
TRBJ2-2 . . TRBV6-4 TGTGCCAGCAGTGACTCGGACAGTGGTGGGGAGCTGTTTTTT CASSDSDSGGELFF
TRBJ1-1 . . TRBV19 TGTGCCAGTAAGAACGAGTGGCGCACTGAAGCTTTCTTT CASKNEWRTEAFF
TRBJ1-6 . . TRBV4-3 TGCGCCAGCAGCGAAGCTACGGACTCCTATAATTCACCCCTCCACTTT CASSEATDSYNSPLHF
TRBJ1-6 . once TRBV14 TGTGCCAGCAGCCCGGGACGTGCCTCACCCCTCCACTTT CASSPGRASPLHF
TRBJ1-1 . . TRBV11-1 TGTGCCAGCAGCCAAGGGGGCACTGAAGCTTTCTTT CASSQGGTEAFF
TRBJ2-3 . . TRBV7-8 TGTGCCAGCAGCCCTAGGTTCCAGTCAAGCACAGATACGCAGTATTTT CASSPRFQSSTDTQYF
TRBJ1-5 . . TRBV18 TGTGCCAGCTCTCCAGGGAATAGCAATCAGCCCCAGCATTTT CASSPGNSNQPQHF
TRBJ1-4 . . TRBV19 TGTGCCAGTAGTATTGGGGCTTCAACTAATGAAAAACTGTTTTTT CASSIGASTNEKLFF
TRBJ1-2 . . TRBV5-1 TGCGCCAGCAGCTTGGAAGGGGGGCGCAGGGGCTACACCTTC CASSLEGGRRGYTF
TRBJ1-5 . . TRBV5-6 TGTGCCAGCAGCTTGGCGGGACACCCGGATAGCAATCAGCCCCAGCATTTT CASSLAGHPDSNQPQHF
TRBJ2-3 TRBD2 . TRBV7-6 TGTGCCAGCAGCTTACGCGGGGGGACGCAGTATTTT CASSLRGGTQYF
TRBJ2-1 TRBD2 few TRBV6-5 TGTGCCAGCAATCGGGGGGGTGAGCAGTTCTTC CASNRGGEQFF
TRBJ1-2 . . TRBV12-2 TGTGCAAGTCGCTTAGCCCTTGGGGGGGATTCCTATGGCTACACCTTC CASRLALGGDSYGYTF
TRBJ2-3 TRBD2 . TRBV5-1 TGTGCCAGCAGCCCAGGAAATAGCGGGAGAGCAGATACGCAGTATTTT CASSPGNSGRADTQYF
TRBJ2-4 . . TRBV12-5 TGTGCTAGTGGCCCCCCCAGAGGGGGTGGAAACATTCAGTACTTC CASGPPRGGGNIQYF
TRBJ1-1 TRBD1 . TRBV7-9 TGTGCCAGCAGCCGGGGACAGGGGCCTGAAGCTTTCTTT CASSRGQGPEAFF
TRBJ2-1 . . TRBV11-2 TGTGCCAGCAGCTTGGACGTGTACAATGAGCAGTTCTTC CASSLDVYNEQFF
TRBJ2-7 . . TRBV9 TGTGCCAGCAGCGTAGGAGGGGCAGGGTACCACGAGCAGTACTTC CASSVGGAGYHEQYF
TRBJ2-3 . . TRBV30 TGTGCCTGGGAGGTCACAGATACGCAGTATTTT CAWEVTDTQYF
TRBJ1-5 . . TRBV19 TGTGCCATAGTAGGGGGAGGTTATCATCAGCCCCAGCATTTT CAIVGGGYHQPQHF
TRBJ1-2 TRBD1 . TRBV9 TGTGCCAGCAGCGGGGGGACAGTCGGTAACTATGGCTACACCTTC CASSGGTVGNYGYTF
TRBJ2-1 . . TRBV12-5 TGTGCTAGTGGTCCGGGACATGAGCAGTTCTTC CASGPGHEQFF
TRBJ2-4 . . TRBV5-6 TGTGCCAGCAGCTTGTCTACGGGGGCTGCCAAAAACATTCAGTACTTC CASSLSTGAAKNIQYF
TRBJ1-4 . . TRBV5-4 TGTGCCAGCAGCCTAAGGGAACCTAATGAAAAACTGTTTTTT CASSLREPNEKLFF
TRBJ1-1 TRBD1 . TRBV24-1 TGTGCCACCAGTGATCAGTCGTCCCAGGGGGGTAAGACTGAAGCTTTCTTT CATSDQSSQGGKTEAFF
TRBJ2-7 . . TRBV6-6 TGTGCCAGCAGTGCTGCATACTACGAGCAGTACTTC CASSAAYYEQYF
TRBJ2-3 TRBD2 . TRBV11-3 TGTGCCAGCAGCTCCTCGGGACTAGAGACAGATACGCAGTATTTT CASSSSGLETDTQYF
TRBJ1-1 . . TRBV19 TGTGCCAGTACTCCCCTCCCCCGCTCGAACACTGAAGCTTTCTTT CASTPLPRSNTEAFF
TRBJ2-3 TRBD2 . TRBV7-2 TGTGCCAGCAGCTTTAGACTAGCGGGGGGGTTAAATACGCAGTATTTT CASSFRLAGGLNTQYF
TRBJ1-1 TRBD1 . TRBV6-5 TGTGCCATCATAAGACAGGGGGCACACACTGAAGCTTTCTTT CAIIRQGAHTEAFF
TRBJ1-2 TRBD1 . TRBV12-3/TRBV12-4 TGTGCCAGCAGTCAAACTGACAGGGGCGGCTACACCTTC CASSQTDRGGYTF